This entry concerns a single T cell receptor beta chain. CDR3 length equals 14 residues. Trimming took off 4 bases at V and 0 bases at J, with 8 bases between the two ends. Germline V gene sequence: CDR1 MNHNS, CDR2 SASEGT. Profiling relied on immunoSEQ multiplex PCR, and the TCRdb table lists in-frame clones only, not all of them. The sample yields about 69,000 clones, 75% to 85% seen once. The data belong to a study of cytotoxic CD8 clonotypes in ibrutinib-treated CLL. Sample: PBMCs, taken at disease progression, from a patient treated with ibrutinib. The source is a human donor with chronic lymphocytic leukemia. The gene calls are TRBV6-1 and TRBJ2-3; D is unclear. The CDR3 DNA follows: TGTGCCAGCAGTGGTGGGCGGAGCACAGATACGCAGTATTTT. Protein: CASSGGRSTDTQYF.